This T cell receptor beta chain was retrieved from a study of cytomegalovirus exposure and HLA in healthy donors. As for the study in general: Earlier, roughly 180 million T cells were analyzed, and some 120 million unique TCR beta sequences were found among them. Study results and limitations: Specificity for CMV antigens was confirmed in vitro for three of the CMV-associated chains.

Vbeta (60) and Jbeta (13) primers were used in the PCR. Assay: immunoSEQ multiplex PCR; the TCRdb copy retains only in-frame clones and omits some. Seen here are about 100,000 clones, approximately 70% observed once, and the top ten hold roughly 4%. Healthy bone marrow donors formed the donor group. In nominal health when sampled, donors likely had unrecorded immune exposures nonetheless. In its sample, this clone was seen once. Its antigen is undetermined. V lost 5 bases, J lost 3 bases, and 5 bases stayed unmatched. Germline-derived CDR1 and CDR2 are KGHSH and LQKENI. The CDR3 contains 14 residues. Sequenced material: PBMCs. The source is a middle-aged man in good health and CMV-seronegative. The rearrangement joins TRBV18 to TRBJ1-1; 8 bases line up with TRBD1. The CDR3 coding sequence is TGTGCCAGCTCAACCAGGGGGCGCGACACTGAAGCTTTCTTT. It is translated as CASSTRGRDTEAFF.